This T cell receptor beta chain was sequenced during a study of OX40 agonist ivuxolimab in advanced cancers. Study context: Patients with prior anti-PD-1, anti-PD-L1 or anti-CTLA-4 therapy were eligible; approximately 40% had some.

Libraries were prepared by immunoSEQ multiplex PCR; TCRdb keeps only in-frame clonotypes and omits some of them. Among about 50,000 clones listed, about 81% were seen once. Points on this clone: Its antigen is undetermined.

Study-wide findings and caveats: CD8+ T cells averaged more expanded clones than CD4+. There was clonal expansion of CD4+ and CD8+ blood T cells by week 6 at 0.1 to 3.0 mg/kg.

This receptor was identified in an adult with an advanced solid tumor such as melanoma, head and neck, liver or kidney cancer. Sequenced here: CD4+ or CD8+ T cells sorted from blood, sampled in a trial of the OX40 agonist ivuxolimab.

In DNA, the CDR3 is TGTGCCAGCCTTGACAGGGCTGGAAACACCATATATTTT. Its translation is CASLDRAGNTIYF. The chain has TRBV6-5 and TRBJ1-3; TRBD1 aligns across 7 bases. CDR3 length: 13 amino acids. From germline, CDR1 is MNHEY and CDR2 SVGAGI. V was pared by 8 bases and J by 2 bases, with 3 bases of the junction left unmatched.